Below, 4 T cell receptor beta chains from the same sample are listed, as sequenced in a study of T cell responses to AZD1222 COVID-19 vaccine (dated by TCRdb to the early 2020s). The time point label of this sample denotes: baseline before first vaccination. Library construction relied on the immunoSEQ multiplex PCR assay. What TCRdb holds here is the immuneACCESS table cut down to in-frame rearrangements. Part of the clones is not present; checked against another copy, under half of the missing clones reflect an unresolved V gene, and the others are unexplained. The sample has about 120,000 clones on record, roughly 90% of them singletons. Of the sample, 8.4% falls within the top ten clones. The sequenced sample was peripheral blood, obtained on day 0 of AZD1222 vaccination. The origin of the receptors is an adult in good health.

This chain connects TRBV4-1 to TRBJ2-5; D is undetermined. V was pared by 0 bases and J by 5 bases, with 13 bases between. Germline V lookup: CDR1 MGHRA, CDR2 YSYEKL. There are 15 residues in the CDR3. The CDR3 nucleotides are TGCGCCAGCAGCCAAGATCAATGGGGTTTCGAGACCCAGTACTTC. This sequence encodes CASSQDQWGFETQYF.

About this clone: The same CDR3 is also encoded by other DNA sequences in this sample. The chain combines TRBV5-1 with TRBJ1-4; the match to TRBD1 covers 9 bases. The CDR3 is 14 amino acids. Per germline, CDR1 SGHRS and CDR2 YFSETQ. V lost 4 bases, J lost 8 bases, and 6 bases stayed unmatched. The CDR3 reads CASSLGQGSEKLFF. CDR3 in DNA: TGCGCCAGCAGCCTAGGACAGGGGAGCGAAAAACTGTTTTTT.

This clone was seen more than once but under ten times. The J gene is TRBJ2-7, the V gene TRBV20-1, with D possibly called TRBD1 or TRBD2 (6 bases each). V was clipped by 2 bases and J by 7 bases, with 9 bases between them. The CDR3 loop spans 11 amino acids. Germline CDR1 DFQATT, CDR2 SNEGSKA (reference sequence). The CDR3 sequence: CSARTGAEQYF. The CDR3 coding sequence is TGCAGTGCTAGAACGGGGGCTGAGCAGTACTTC.

The J gene is TRBJ1-5, the V gene TRBV5-4; D gene unclear. Trimming took 2 bases from V and 2 from J, leaving 5 bases between them. The CDR3 spans 13 residues. Germline CDR1 and CDR2: SGHNT and YYREEE (reference sequence). CDR3 DNA: TGTGCCAGCAGCTTATGGGGCAATCAGCCCCAGCATTTT. This translates into CASSLWGNQPQHF.